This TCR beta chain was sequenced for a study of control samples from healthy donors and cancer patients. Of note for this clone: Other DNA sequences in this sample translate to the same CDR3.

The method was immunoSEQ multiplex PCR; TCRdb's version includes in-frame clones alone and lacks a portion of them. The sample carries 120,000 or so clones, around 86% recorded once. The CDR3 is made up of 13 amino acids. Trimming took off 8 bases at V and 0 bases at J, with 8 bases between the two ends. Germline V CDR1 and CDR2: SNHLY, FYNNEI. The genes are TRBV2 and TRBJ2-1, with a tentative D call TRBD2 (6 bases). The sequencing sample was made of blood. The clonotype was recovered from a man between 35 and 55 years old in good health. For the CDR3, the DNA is TGTGCCAGCTCGGGGGTCTCCTACAATGAGCAGTTCTTC. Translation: CASSGVSYNEQFF.